Detailed here is one T cell receptor (beta chain). The clone's antigen remains unknown. It has no much larger one-base neighbor in the sample; base qualities were not kept. TCRbeta CDR3 regions were amplified from genomic DNA using the immunoSEQ Assay, a bias-controlled multiplex PCR. In the original analysis: Within the assay, amplification of reference gene primers was used to estimate how many nucleated cells each sample contained. To quantify the absolute abundance of each unique TCRbeta CDR3 rearrangement, sequence reads were collapsed and filtered. For each sample, productive Simpson clonality was calculated as the square root of Simpson's diversity index over productive rearrangements. TCRdb carries this immuneACCESS record with in-frame sequences only. Its versions omit some clonotypes, under half of them owing to an unresolved V gene in the studies checked, with the rest unexplained. For V, J and clone size, that table is used; D and trimming come from the DNA. The sample contains a few hundred thousand clones, roughly nine tenths of them found a single time. The ten biggest clones cover 0.85% to 1% of the sample.

These data are taken from a study of blood T cell repertoires in COVID-19 (dated by TCRdb to 2019 to 2021). At the level of the whole study: Samples from collaborators originated in the United States, Italy and Spain and spanned both the acute and convalescent phases of COVID-19. The repertoires were released in a freely available public database intended as a resource for research on the immune response to SARS-CoV-2. A de-identified subject ID, COVID-19 status, age in years and sex were almost always included in the sample metadata. HLA class I and class II types, where available, came from metadata supplied by the sample provider rather than from assay-based typing. Samples were obtained from the ongoing ImmuneRACE study (first 160 participants) and from 1,200 or so subjects provided by 6 global collaborators. The material from the prospective study consisted of cDNA or gDNA derived from T cells, B-cell-depleted T cells, or PBMCs. Deeply sampled blood TCRbeta repertoires from subjects exposed to, actively infected with, or recovered from COVID-19 were included in the dataset. Study-wide findings and limitations: The amount of clinical and demographic metadata varied by source and participant and was provided uncurated.

Via the germline V gene, CDR1 is SGDLS and CDR2 YYNGEE. V lost 0 bases and J lost 5 bases, and the count of bases not matched to a germline gene is 13. From the cysteine through the phenylalanine, the CDR3 covers 18 amino acids. The DNA shown is the 54-base CDR3, in frame from base 1. A second Seattle source provided samples from volunteer blood donors who had recovered from COVID-19. Whole blood was collected in K2EDTA tubes by collaborating institutions according to the institutions' own protocols. For TCRbeta analysis, collaborators shipped samples in one of three forms: frozen whole blood, isolated PBMCs, or DNA extracted from either of those sample types.

The sample was peripheral blood. The sequence was obtained from a woman aged 40 to 55 who had recovered from COVID-19. Recombination connected TRBV9 to TRBJ1-4, and TRBD1 matches 7 of the central bases. The CDR3 reads CASSVGVSGGLGNEKLFF. Read as DNA, the sequence is TGTGCCAGCAGCGTAGGAGTCTCAGGGGGACTGGGAAATGAAAAACTGTTTTTT.